What follows describes a single T cell receptor beta chain. Its antigen is unidentified. Given a much more abundant clone one base away, this may be a read error. The data stem from a study of spatial heterogeneity in lung cancer. Study-level results: Sequencing reached an estimated coverage of tumor T cells that was only roughly 7% for alpha chains and more than 12% for beta chains. The number of expanded tumor alpha and beta chains correlated with mutation number.

The time point: sample taken at primary tumor resection. More than 70 TRACERx patients with early, untreated non-small cell lung cancer donated samples. No cells were sorted before sequencing. The whole RNA sequenced was extracted from tumor, nontumor lung or frozen PBMC. CDR1 is SGHTA, CDR2 FQGNSA, per germline. This CDR3 is 13 amino acids long. Trimming took 7 bases from V and 2 from J, leaving 11 bases between them. TCRdb re-called the 5' RACE reads with MiXCR, one entry per CDR3 protein. The sample yields some 8,300 distinct CDR3 sequences, 5% seen once. The starting material was lung tumor tissue, obtained at surgery. The chain recombines TRBV7-2 with TRBJ2-5; no reliable D call. The TCR comes from a female donor with early-stage non-small cell lung cancer. CDR3 region: CASTPGRQETQYF. The CDR3, as DNA: TGTGCCAGCACCCCCGGCAGACAAGAGACCCAGTACTTC.